This TCR beta chain derives from a study of shared clonotypes between healthy human individuals. Remarks on this clone: A much larger clone differs by one base, so this may be a read error. The same CDR3 arises from other DNA sequences in this sample as well.

This table comes from immunoSEQ multiplex PCR, and its TCRdb copy is limited to in-frame clones, with some not included. The sample includes about 640,000 clones, 72% of them seen just once. Sequencing input: memory CD4+ T cells sorted from blood. Described subset: CD45RA-negative fraction. The sequence was obtained from a woman aged 25 to 39 in good health.

The CDR3 here is CASSLTSGSSYEQYF. For the CDR3, the DNA is TGTGCCAGCAGCTTAACTAGCGGGAGTTCCTACGAGCAGTACTTC. The chain uses TRBV5-4 and TRBJ2-7; 11 bases line up with TRBD2. V shed 2 bases and J 1 base; nucleotides not matched to a gene: 2. The CDR3 is made up of 15 amino acids. The V gene's germline CDR1 is SGHNT and CDR2 YYREEE (reference sequence).